The 10 T cell receptor beta chains below all came from one sample that was sequenced in a study of blood T cell repertoires in COVID-19. Method: immunoSEQ multiplex PCR; TCRdb's copy keeps in-frame clones and lacks some. The data contain 60,000 to 75,000 clones, around 74% of them singletons. Sequencing was performed on peripheral blood. The receptor source for this set is a woman aged 45 to 65 with active or convalescent COVID-19.

Notes on this clone: Other nucleotide sequences in the sample specify the same CDR3. The chain is built from TRBV11-3 and TRBJ2-3; 10 nucleotides line up with TRBD1. This CDR3 spans 15 amino acids. In germline, CDR1 is SGHNT, CDR2 YENEEA. J gave up 3 bases and V 5 bases, and 5 bases lay outside the gene matches. CDR3 DNA sequence: TGTGCCAGCAGCCCACGACAGGGGGCAACAGATACGCAGTATTTT. This encodes CASSPRQGATDTQYF.

The V and J genes are TRBV2 and TRBJ1-5, with D possibly matching TRBD1 (6 bases). CDR3 size: 16 residues. In germline, CDR1 is SNHLY, CDR2 FYNNEI. V dropped 6 bases and J dropped 0 bases, with 15 bases sitting between them. The CDR3, as DNA: TGTGCCAGCAGCGTGACAGGACCTTATAGCAATCAGCCCCAGCATTTT. Protein product: CASSVTGPYSNQPQHF.

This clone came up a few times. This chain connects TRBV2 to TRBJ2-5; 12 positions agree with TRBD1. Germline assignment: CDR1 SNHLY and CDR2 FYNNEI. J lost 4 bases, V lost 5 bases, and 5 bases had no gene match. This CDR3 region has 15 residues. In DNA, the CDR3 is TGTGCCAGCAGTCGGGACAGGGGGCGCGGAGAGACCCAGTACTTC. It translates to CASSRDRGRGETQYF.

The chain links TRBV3-1 (or the pseudogene TRBV3-2) to TRBJ2-7, with 13 positions matching TRBD2. Germline assignment: CDR1 LGHDT and CDR2 YNNKEL (reference sequence). CDR3 length: 16 residues. Trimming took 0 bases from V and 3 from J; bases not matched to a gene: 2. The DNA for the CDR3 is TGTGCCAGCAGCCAAGAAAGGACTAGCGGGAGCTACGAGCAGTACTTC. It encodes CASSQERTSGSYEQYF.

This chain connects TRBV5-4 to TRBJ1-5; possible D gene TRBD1, 5 bases. Trimming stripped 0 bases from V and 9 bases from J, with 10 bases between. This CDR3 has 13 amino acids. Germline assignment: CDR1 SGHNT and CDR2 YYREEE (reference sequence). CDR3 nucleotide sequence: TGTGCCAGCAGCTTGGACAGGTTGGGGCCCCAGCATTTT. Its protein product is CASSLDRLGPQHF.

V gene TRBV5-6 combines with J gene TRBJ1-1; D is undetermined. This CDR3 has 13 amino acids. Germline lookup yields CDR1 SGHDT and CDR2 YYEEEE. V was clipped by 1 base and J by 6 bases, with 10 bases between them. The DNA for the CDR3 is TGTGCCAGCAGCTTGAGGAGGTTGGCTGAAGCTTTCTTT. As protein: CASSLRRLAEAFF.

The chain uses TRBV7-3 and TRBJ1-1; 7 nucleotides align to TRBD1. Per germline, CDR1 SGHTA and CDR2 FQGTGA. CDR3 length: 14 amino acids. The ends lost 5 bases at V and 4 bases at J; junction bases unmatched: 7. The CDR3 protein is CASSRQGLVTEAFF. In nucleotides, the CDR3 is TGTGCCAGCAGCCGACAGGGACTGGTCACTGAAGCTTTCTTT.

On this clone: The same CDR3 also results from other DNA sequences found in this sample. The chain employs TRBV5-1 and TRBJ1-1, with D possibly being TRBD1 (5 bases). V gave up 0 bases and J gave up 5 bases, with 8 bases separating them. Germline-derived CDR1 and CDR2 are SGHRS and YFSETQ. CDR3 length equals 13 residues. Here the CDR3 reads CASSLDGGTEAFF. The DNA of the CDR3 is TGCGCCAGCAGCTTGGACGGGGGAACTGAAGCTTTCTTT.

CDR3 bases: TGTGCCATCACGGGGGGAGGAAACGCTAACTATGGCTACACCTTC. It is translated as CAITGGGNANYGYTF. The chain recombines TRBV10-3 with TRBJ1-2; TRBD1 might be the D (5 bases). This CDR3 spans 15 amino acids. CDR1 and CDR2 from the germline V gene are ENHRY and SYGVKD. V lost 7 bases to trimming and J lost 0 bases, with 15 bases between them.

The chain has TRBV19 and TRBJ2-1, with a possible D match to TRBD1 (6 bases). CDR3 length equals 14 residues. The germline CDR1 and CDR2 sequences are LNHDA and SQIVND (reference sequence). V was trimmed by 5 bases and J by 3 bases, leaving 11 bases between them. CDR3 amino acids: CASSSGDHYNEQFF. CDR3 DNA: TGTGCCAGTAGTTCAGGGGATCACTACAATGAGCAGTTCTTC. The full variable domain, completed using reference TRBV19 and TRBJ2-1, is DGGITQSPKYLFRKEGQNVTLSCEQNLNHDAMYWYRQDPGQGLRLIYYSQIVNDFQKGDIAEGYSVSREKKESFPLTVTSAQKNPTAFYLCASSSGDHYNEQFFGPGTRLTVL.